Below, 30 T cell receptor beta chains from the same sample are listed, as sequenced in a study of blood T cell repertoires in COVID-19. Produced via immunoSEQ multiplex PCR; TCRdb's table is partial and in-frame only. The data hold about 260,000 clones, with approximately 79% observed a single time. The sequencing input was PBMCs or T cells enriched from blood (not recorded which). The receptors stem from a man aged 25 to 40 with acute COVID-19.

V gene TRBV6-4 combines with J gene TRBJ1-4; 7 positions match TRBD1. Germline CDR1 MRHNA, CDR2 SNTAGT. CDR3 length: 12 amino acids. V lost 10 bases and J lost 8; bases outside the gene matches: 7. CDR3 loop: CANAGGREKLFF. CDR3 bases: TGTGCCAACGCAGGGGGTCGGGAAAAACTGTTTTTT.

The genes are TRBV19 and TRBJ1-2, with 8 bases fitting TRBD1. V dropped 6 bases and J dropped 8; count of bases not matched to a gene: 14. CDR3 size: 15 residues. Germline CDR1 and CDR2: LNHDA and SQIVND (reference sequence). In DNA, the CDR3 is TGTGCCAGTAGCCCCGTACCTACAGGGGGTTACGGCTACACCTTC. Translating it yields CASSPVPTGGYGYTF.

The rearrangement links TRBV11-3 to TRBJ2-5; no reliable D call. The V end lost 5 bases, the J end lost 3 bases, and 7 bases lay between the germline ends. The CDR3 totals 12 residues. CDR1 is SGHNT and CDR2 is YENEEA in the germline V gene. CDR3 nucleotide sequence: TGTGCCAGCAGCCCCTCCGAAGAGACCCAGTACTTC. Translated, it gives CASSPSEETQYF.

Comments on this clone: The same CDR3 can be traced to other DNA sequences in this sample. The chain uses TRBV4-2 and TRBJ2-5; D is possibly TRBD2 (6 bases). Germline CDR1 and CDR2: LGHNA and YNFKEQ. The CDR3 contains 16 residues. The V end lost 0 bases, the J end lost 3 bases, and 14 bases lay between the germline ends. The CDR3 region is CASSQDLTGEEETQYF. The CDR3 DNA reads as TGTGCCAGCAGCCAAGATCTGACGGGGGAGGAAGAGACCCAGTACTTC.

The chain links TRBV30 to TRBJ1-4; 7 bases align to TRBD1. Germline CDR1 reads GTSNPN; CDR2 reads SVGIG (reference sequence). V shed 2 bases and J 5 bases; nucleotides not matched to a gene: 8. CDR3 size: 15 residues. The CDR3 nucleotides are TGTGCCTGGAGTTCCCCGGGACAGATAAATGAAAAACTGTTTTTT. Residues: CAWSSPGQINEKLFF. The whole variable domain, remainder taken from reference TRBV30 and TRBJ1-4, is SQTIHQWPATLVQPVGSPLSLECTVEGTSNPNLYWYRQAAGRGLQLLFYSVGIGQISSEVPQNLSASRPQDRQFILSSKKLLLSDSGFYLCAWSSPGQINEKLFFGSGTQLSVL.

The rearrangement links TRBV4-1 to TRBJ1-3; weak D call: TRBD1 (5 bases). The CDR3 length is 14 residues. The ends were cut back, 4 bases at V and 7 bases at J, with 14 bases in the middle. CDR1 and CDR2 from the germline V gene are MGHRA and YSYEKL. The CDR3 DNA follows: TGCGCCAGCAGCCCTAGTGGGGGAGGGAACACCATATATTTT. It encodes CASSPSGGGNTIYF.

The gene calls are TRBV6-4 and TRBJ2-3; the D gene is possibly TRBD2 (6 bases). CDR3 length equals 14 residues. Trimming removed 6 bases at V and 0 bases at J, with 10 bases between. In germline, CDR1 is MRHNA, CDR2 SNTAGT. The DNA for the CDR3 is TGTGCCAGCAGGGGGACTGCTAGCACAGATACGCAGTATTTT. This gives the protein CASRGTASTDTQYF.

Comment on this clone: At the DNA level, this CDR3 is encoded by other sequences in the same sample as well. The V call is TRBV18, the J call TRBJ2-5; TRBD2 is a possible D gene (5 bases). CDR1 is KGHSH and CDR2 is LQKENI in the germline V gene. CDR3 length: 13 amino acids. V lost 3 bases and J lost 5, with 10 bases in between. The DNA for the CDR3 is TGTGCCAGCTCACCCGGACTTCAGGAGACCCAGTACTTC. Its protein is CASSPGLQETQYF.

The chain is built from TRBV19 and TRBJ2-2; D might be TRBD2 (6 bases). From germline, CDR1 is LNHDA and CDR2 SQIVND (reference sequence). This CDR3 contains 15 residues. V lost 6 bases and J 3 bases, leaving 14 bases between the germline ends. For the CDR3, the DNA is TGTGCCAGTAGAGACCCGGGACTCTACACCGGGGAGCTGTTTTTT. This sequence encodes CASRDPGLYTGELFF. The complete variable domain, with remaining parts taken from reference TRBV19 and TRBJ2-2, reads DGGITQSPKYLFRKEGQNVTLSCEQNLNHDAMYWYRQDPGQGLRLIYYSQIVNDFQKGDIAEGYSVSREKKESFPLTVTSAQKNPTAFYLCASRDPGLYTGELFFGEGSRLTVL.

CDR3 residues: CASSPGPQGPANTEAFF. CDR3 nucleotides: TGTGCCAGCAGCCCGGGCCCCCAGGGCCCCGCAAACACTGAAGCTTTCTTT. V gene TRBV5-4 combines with J gene TRBJ1-1, with D possibly matching TRBD1 (5 bases). Germline V lookup: CDR1 SGHNT, CDR2 YYREEE (reference sequence). V dropped 4 bases and J dropped 2 bases, with 21 bases sitting between them. The CDR3 has 17 amino acids.

The chain's CDR3 is CASRRRGPSTDTQYF. DNA of the CDR3: TGTGCCAGCCGCCGGCGGGGGCCCAGCACAGATACGCAGTATTTT. The chain carries TRBV11-3 and TRBJ2-3; the D gene is possibly TRBD2 (7 bases). V was shortened by 8 bases and J by 0 bases, with 15 bases between the two germline ends. This CDR3 has 15 residues. Germline values: CDR1 SGHNT, CDR2 YENEEA.

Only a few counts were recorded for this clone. The CDR3 here is CATGNPNFSYEQYV. The CDR3 DNA sequence: TGTGCCACCGGTAACCCTAACTTCTCCTACGAGCAGTACGTC. This chain connects TRBV10-3 to TRBJ2-7, with D unclear. The CDR3 has 14 residues. Germline V CDR1 and CDR2: ENHRY, SYGVKD. Trimming stripped 10 bases from V and 0 bases from J, with 16 bases between.

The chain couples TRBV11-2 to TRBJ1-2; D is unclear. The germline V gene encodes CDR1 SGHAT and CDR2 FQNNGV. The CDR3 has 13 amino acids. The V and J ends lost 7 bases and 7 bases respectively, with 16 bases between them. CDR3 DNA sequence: TGTGCCAGCACCCCCGGGGTTCGTCCTGGCTACACCTTC. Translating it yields CASTPGVRPGYTF.

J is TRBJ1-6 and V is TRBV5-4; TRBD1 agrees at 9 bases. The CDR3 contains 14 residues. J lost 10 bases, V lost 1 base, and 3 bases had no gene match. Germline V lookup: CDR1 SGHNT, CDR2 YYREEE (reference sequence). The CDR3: CASSLRDRESPLHF. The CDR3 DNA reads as TGTGCCAGCAGCTTGCGGGACAGGGAGTCACCCCTCCACTTT.

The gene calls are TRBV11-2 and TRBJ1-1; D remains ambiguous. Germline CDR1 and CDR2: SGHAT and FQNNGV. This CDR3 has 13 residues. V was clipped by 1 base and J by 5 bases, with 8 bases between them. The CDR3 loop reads CASSLARETEAFF. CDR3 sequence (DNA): TGTGCCAGCAGCTTAGCACGGGAAACTGAAGCTTTCTTT.

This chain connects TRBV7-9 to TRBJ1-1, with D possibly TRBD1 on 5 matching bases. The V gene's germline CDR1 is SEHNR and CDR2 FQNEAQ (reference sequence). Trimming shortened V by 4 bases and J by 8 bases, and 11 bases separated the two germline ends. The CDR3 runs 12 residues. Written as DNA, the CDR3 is TGTGCCAGCAGCTCCCGACAGATCGAAGCTTTCTTT. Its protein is CASSSRQIEAFF.

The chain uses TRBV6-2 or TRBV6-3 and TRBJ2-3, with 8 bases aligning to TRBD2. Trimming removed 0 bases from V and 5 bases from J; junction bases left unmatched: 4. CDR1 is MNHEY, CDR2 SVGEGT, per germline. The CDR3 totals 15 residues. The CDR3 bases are TGTGCCAGCAGTTACTCTTCGGGAGGGTTAGATACGCAGTATTTT. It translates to CASSYSSGGLDTQYF.

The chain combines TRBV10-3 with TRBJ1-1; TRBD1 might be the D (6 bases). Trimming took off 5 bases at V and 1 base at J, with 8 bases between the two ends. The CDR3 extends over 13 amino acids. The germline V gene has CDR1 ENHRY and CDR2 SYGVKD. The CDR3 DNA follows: TGTGCCATCAGTCCACAGGGGAACACTGAAGCTTTCTTT. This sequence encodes CAISPQGNTEAFF.

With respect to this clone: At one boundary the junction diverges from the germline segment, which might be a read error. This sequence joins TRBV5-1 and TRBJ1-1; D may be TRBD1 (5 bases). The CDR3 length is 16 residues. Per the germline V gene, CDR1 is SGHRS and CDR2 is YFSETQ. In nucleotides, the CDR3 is TGTGCCAGCAGCCCCAGGGTGATGGGCGTGAACACTGAAGCTTTCTTT. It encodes CASSPRVMGVNTEAFF.

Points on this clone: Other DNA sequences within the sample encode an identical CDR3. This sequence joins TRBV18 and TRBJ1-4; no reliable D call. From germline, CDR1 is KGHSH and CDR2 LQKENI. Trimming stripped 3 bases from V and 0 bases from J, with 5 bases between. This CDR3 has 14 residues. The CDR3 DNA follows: TGTGCCAGCTCACCCCAGTCAACTAATGAAAAACTGTTTTTT. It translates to CASSPQSTNEKLFF.

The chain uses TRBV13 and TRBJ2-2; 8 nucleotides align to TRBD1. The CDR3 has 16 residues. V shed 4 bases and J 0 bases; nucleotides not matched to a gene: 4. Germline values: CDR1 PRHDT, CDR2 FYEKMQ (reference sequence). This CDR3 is CASSSQTGANTGELFF. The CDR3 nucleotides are TGTGCCAGCAGCTCCCAGACAGGGGCGAACACCGGGGAGCTGTTTTTT. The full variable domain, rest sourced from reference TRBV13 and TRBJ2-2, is AAGVIQSPRHLIKEKRETATLKCYPIPRHDTVYWYQQGPGQDPQFLISFYEKMQSDKGSIPDRFSAQQFSDYHSELNMSSLELGDSALYFCASSSQTGANTGELFFGEGSRLTVL.

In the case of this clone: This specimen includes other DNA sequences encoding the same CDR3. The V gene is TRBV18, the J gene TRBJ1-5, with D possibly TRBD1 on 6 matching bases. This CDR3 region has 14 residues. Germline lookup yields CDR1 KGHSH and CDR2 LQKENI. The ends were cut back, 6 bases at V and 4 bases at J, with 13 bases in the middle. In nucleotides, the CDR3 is TGTGCCAGCTCTCCTGGACAGAATAATCAGCCCCAGCATTTT. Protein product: CASSPGQNNQPQHF.

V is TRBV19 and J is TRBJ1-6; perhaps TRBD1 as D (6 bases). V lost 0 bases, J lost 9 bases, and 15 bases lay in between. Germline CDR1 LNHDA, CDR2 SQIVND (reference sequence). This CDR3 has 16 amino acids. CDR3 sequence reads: CASSIDGTGSFSPLHF. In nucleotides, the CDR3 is TGTGCCAGTAGTATAGACGGCACAGGGTCTTTTTCACCCCTCCACTTT.

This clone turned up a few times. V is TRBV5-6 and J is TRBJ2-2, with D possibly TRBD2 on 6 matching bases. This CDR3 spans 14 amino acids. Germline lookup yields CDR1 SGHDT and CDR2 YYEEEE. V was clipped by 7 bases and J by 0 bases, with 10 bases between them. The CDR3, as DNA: TGTGCCAGCGGCGGGGAGCCGAACACCGGGGAGCTGTTTTTT. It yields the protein CASGGEPNTGELFF.

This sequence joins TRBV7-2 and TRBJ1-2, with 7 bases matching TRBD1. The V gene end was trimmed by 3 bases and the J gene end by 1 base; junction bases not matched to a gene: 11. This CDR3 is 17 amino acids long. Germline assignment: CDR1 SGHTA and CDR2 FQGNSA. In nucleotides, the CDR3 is TGTGCCAGCAGCTTCCGATCCAGGGCAGGGGGTAACTATGGCTACACCTTC. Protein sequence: CASSFRSRAGGNYGYTF.

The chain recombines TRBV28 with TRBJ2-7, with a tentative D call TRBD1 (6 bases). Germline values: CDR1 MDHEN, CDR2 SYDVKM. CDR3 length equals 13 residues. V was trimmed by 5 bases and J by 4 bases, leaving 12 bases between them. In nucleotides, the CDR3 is TGTGCCAGCAGTGGGACACTGGGGTACGAGCAGTACGTC. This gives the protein CASSGTLGYEQYV.

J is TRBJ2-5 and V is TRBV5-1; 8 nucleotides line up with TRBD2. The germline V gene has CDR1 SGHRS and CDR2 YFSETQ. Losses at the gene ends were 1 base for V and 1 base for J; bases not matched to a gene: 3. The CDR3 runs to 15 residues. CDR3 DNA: TGCGCCAGCAGCTTGCAGCGGGGGATCCAAGAGACCCAGTACTTC. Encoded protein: CASSLQRGIQETQYF.

The CDR3 DNA follows: TGTGCCAGCAGCTTCACACCAACCTACGAGCAGTACGTC. It yields the protein CASSFTPTYEQYV. The chain has TRBV11-2 and TRBJ2-7; D unclear. V was cut by 3 bases and J by 2 bases, with 8 bases left in between. The germline V gene encodes CDR1 SGHAT and CDR2 FQNNGV. The CDR3 is 13 residues long.

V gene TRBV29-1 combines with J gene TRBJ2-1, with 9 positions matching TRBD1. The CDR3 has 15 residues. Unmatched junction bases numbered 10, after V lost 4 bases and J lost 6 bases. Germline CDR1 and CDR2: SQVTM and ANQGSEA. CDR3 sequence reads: CSVVFWSGQGNEQFF. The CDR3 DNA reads TGCAGCGTTGTATTTTGGTCGGGACAGGGCAATGAGCAGTTCTTC.

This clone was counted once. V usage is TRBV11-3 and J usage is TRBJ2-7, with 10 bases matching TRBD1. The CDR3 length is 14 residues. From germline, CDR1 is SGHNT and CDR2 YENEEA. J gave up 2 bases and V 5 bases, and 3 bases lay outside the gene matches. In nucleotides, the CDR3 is TGTGCCAGCAGCCCGACAGGGGGCCCCTACGAGCAGTACGTC. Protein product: CASSPTGGPYEQYV.